Sequencing of this T cell receptor beta chain was carried out in a study of beta chain features in type 1 diabetes (dated by TCRdb to between 2017 and 2018). Turning to the overall study: Mean age, gender distribution, total cell number and subset yield were not different between patients and healthy donors. Across all samples, some 99 million sorted cells were examined, and cell number per subset correlated strongly with RNA yield. In the study, TCRB repertoires of sorted circulating CD4+ T cell subsets from recently diagnosed type 1 diabetes patients were compared with those of matched healthy donors. Naive and central memory subsets were obtained from all 30 or so donors, but regulatory and stem cell-like memory subsets were isolated from only 8 patients and roughly 8 healthy donors. Summary of the overall study and its limitations: At VDJ recombination sites, patients with type 1 diabetes made fewer insertions and deleted more nucleotides, a pattern implying thymic rearrangement abnormalities. Type 1 diabetes patients showed a moderate but significant shortening of TCRB CDR3 length in all four CD4+ subsets. HLA sub-analyses involved small numbers of individuals, so any influence of HLA type on TCRB rearrangement remained unresolved. Because cDNA was sequenced instead of genomic DNA, highly expressing activated cells could be over-represented, though the groups showed no difference in activation or CD3 levels. PCR might favor shorter templates, but patient and control samples were amplified and corrected together, so any skew would affect both groups equally. Naive, central memory and regulatory TCRB repertoires appeared more similar among patients than among healthy donors.

Each donor gave one peripheral blood draw, approximately 120 mL on average, collected into heparinised tubes. A BD FACSAria II was used to sort naive, central memory, regulatory and stem cell-like memory CD4+ T cells with a panel that included CD45RO, CCR7, CD25, CD127, CD95 and CD27. Every sorted population had a purity above 95%. PBMCs were separated immediately by Lymphoprep density gradient centrifugation and were stained directly, without being cultured. So that batch effects would be minimized, each experiment stained and sorted samples in pairs, pairing one healthy donor with one patient. Notes on this clone: Its recognized antigen is unknown. No much larger clone is present one base from it, and per-base qualities are unavailable.

The germline V gene yields SGHTA for CDR1 and FQGNSA for CDR2. Ends trimmed: V by 3 bases, J by 0 bases; bases unmatched to a gene: 1. The CDR3 sequence holds 14 residues, the cysteine and phenylalanine included. Only the CDR3 DNA is retained, 42 bases long and in frame from the first base. The entire amount of isolated RNA was reverse transcribed using the High Capacity cDNA Reverse Transcription Kit, so the sequenced TCRB transcripts were expressed ones. Deep immunoSEQ sequencing was performed on naive, central memory and regulatory T cell samples, with an average of roughly 3.3 million total reads per sample. After sorted cells were lysed in RLT buffer, RNA was extracted with DNase-treated RNeasy Micro or Mini kits, with the choice depending on cell number. Each cell subset was processed separately to prevent cross-contamination, with patient and healthy donor samples processed together. The immunoSEQ multiplex PCR was used to amplify TCRB sequences from cDNA, yielding 87-bp fragments that span the CDR3 region. Sequencing of the amplicons was done on the Illumina HiSeq platform. In the original analysis: PCR bias was corrected computationally using synthetic template baselines, and reads within Hamming distance 2 were collapsed, with unmergeable singletons discarded. By aligning reads against IMGT, V, D and J genes, CDR3 length, and insertions or deletions at six rearrangement sites were assigned. Clonotype counts were normalized to sorted cell number within each subset before computing true diversity and Gini coefficients with the tcR R package. The overlap coefficient, calculated on TCRB nucleotide sequences, was used to quantify repertoire sharing. As a proxy for the pre-selection repertoire, out-of-frame TCRB sequences from naive cells were analyzed. This is the immuneACCESS table as TCRdb keeps it, with only in-frame sequences that have V and J called. A part of the clones is gone; compared with another copy, unresolved V genes explain less than half, and the rest is unexplained. The DNA gave D and trimming, while V, J and clone size come from that table. The sample table holds some 230,000 clones, of which 9.6% were seen once. Less than 0.035% of the sample lies in the top ten.

The sample consisted of naive CD4+ T cells from blood. Per the publication, the cell subset or site label means: true naive CD4+ T cells. The rearranged chain carries TRBV7-2 and TRBJ1-1, and TRBD1 aligns with 7 junction nucleotides. The receptor comes from a woman younger than 35 in good health. This receptor carries the CDR3 CASSFGQVNTEAFF. The sequence in DNA is TGTGCCAGCAGCTTCGGACAGGTGAACACTGAAGCTTTCTTT.